This T cell receptor (beta chain) was found in a study of neoadjuvant anti-PD-1 for oral cavity cancer. Described time point: after neoadjuvant nivolumab, at surgical resection. PBMC libraries mostly used roughly 480 ng of input genomic DNA, with six replicates per sample. Here immunoSEQ multiplex PCR was the method, and the copy in TCRdb shows in-frame clones only, minus some. The data hold 33,000 or so clones, with 70% to 80% observed a single time. Trimming took off 1 base at V and 4 bases at J, with 7 bases between the two ends. This CDR3 spans 13 amino acids. CDR1 SGHTA and CDR2 FQGNSA come from the germline V gene.

The J gene is TRBJ1-1, the V gene TRBV7-2; D gene uncertain. The TCR sequence derives from a person aged 40 to 85 with oral cavity squamous cell carcinoma. Here the sequenced sample was PBMCs, taken after nivolumab (anti-PD-1) treatment. CDR3 sequence: CASSLDGVTEAFF. CDR3 nucleotide sequence: TGTGCCAGCAGCTTAGATGGGGTCACTGAAGCTTTCTTT.